This passage covers 26 T cell receptor beta chains from one sample sequenced in a study of memory CD4+ T cells and cytomegalovirus serostatus (dated 2019 in TCRdb). Library preparation used the immunoSEQ multiplex PCR assay. In TCRdb, the immuneACCESS table is reduced to in-frame sequences with V and J assigned. These tables do not hold every clone; where another copy was compared, an unresolved V gene accounts for under half, and the others remain unexplained. The sample table shows roughly 48,000 clones, and 83% are seen once. 1.5% to 2% of the sample comes from the top ten. A FACSAria II was used to sort memory CD4+ T cells, defined as single viable CD3+CD4+CD8-CD45RO+ cells. Material: memory CD4+ T cells from blood. The receptors were gathered from an adult in good health and CMV-seropositive.

The genes are TRBV6-1 and TRBJ2-4; D is uncertain. The CDR3 covers 14 residues. Germline values: CDR1 MNHNS, CDR2 SASEGT. Trimming removed 6 bases at V and 1 base at J, with 10 bases between. The CDR3 loop is CASSPPSAKNIQYF. CDR3 DNA sequence: TGTGCCAGCAGCCCTCCCAGTGCCAAAAACATTCAGTACTTC.

The V and J genes are TRBV28 and TRBJ1-1, with a tentative D call TRBD1 (5 bases). The CDR3 has 15 amino acids. Germline V gene data show CDR1 as MDHEN and CDR2 as SYDVKM. Trimming removed 7 bases from V and 4 bases from J, with 19 bases in between. The CDR3, as DNA: TGTGCCAGCAATTACAACCAGGGTAGGGGCACTGAAGCTTTCTTT. As protein: CASNYNQGRGTEAFF.

The V call is TRBV28, the J call TRBJ1-6, with D perhaps TRBD1 (6 bases). This CDR3 contains 19 residues. Per the germline V gene, CDR1 is MDHEN and CDR2 is SYDVKM. Trimming stripped 6 bases from V and 0 bases from J, with 21 bases between. CDR3 bases: TGTGCCAGCAGCCTTACCGGGACACAAAGGAGCTCCTATAATTCACCCCTCCACTTT. This encodes CASSLTGTQRSSYNSPLHF.

The rearrangement links TRBV6-1 to TRBJ1-5; D remains unclear. This CDR3 region has 14 residues. The germline CDR1 and CDR2 sequences are MNHNS and SASEGT. V lost 3 bases and J lost 3, with 9 bases in between. CDR3 sequence: CASSDRAYNQPQHF. DNA of the CDR3: TGTGCCAGCAGTGATAGAGCATACAATCAGCCCCAGCATTTT.

This chain uses TRBV6-5 with TRBJ2-1; D remains unclear. CDR1 is MNHEY, CDR2 SVGAGI, per germline. V lost 0 bases to trimming and J lost 1 base, with 10 bases between them. This CDR3 is 16 amino acids long. CDR3 in amino acids: CASSYSGSGSYNEQFF. Here the CDR3 DNA reads TGTGCCAGCAGTTACTCGGGCAGTGGGTCCTACAATGAGCAGTTCTTC.

The chain is built from TRBV4-3 and TRBJ2-1; a possible D gene is TRBD1 (5 bases). Between the trimmed V and J ends, which lost 3 bases and 4 bases, there was a span of 10 bases. Germline lookup yields CDR1 LGHNA and CDR2 YSLEER. This CDR3 is built from 14 residues. CDR3 nucleotides: TGCGCCAGCAGCCACGGACACCTTTACAATGAGCAGTTCTTC. Protein: CASSHGHLYNEQFF.

CDR3 coding DNA: TGTGCCAGTAAGGGACTAGCGTCCTCCTACAATGAGCAGTTCTTC. As protein: CASKGLASSYNEQFF. The chain links TRBV19 to TRBJ2-1; the match to TRBD2 covers 10 bases. Germline V CDR1 and CDR2: LNHDA, SQIVND (reference sequence). The junction had 3 bases not matched to a gene; V was cut back by 7 bases and J by 0 bases. This CDR3 spans 15 amino acids.

The chain has TRBV2 and TRBJ2-3; TRBD1 agrees at 8 bases. CDR1 and CDR2 (germline): SNHLY, FYNNEI. The trim removed 4 bases at V and 0 bases at J, leaving 9 bases unmatched. The CDR3 contains 17 residues. CDR3 in amino acids: CASSGGQGRSSTDTQYF. The CDR3, as DNA: TGTGCCAGCAGTGGTGGACAGGGCAGATCTAGCACAGATACGCAGTATTTT.

This chain links TRBV7-8 with TRBJ2-1, with D hard to call. V lost 5 bases, J lost 9 bases, and 20 bases lay in between. CDR1 is SGHVS, CDR2 FQNEAQ, per germline. This CDR3 is 15 amino acids long. CDR3 sequence: CASSLTRSTLREQFF. CDR3 DNA sequence: TGTGCCAGCAGCCTCACACGTTCCACCTTACGTGAGCAGTTCTTC.

This rearrangement joins TRBV7-2 to TRBJ1-1; TRBD1 might be the D (5 bases). The CDR3 is made up of 15 amino acids. Trimming removed 1 base from V and 0 bases from J, with 9 bases in between. Germline values: CDR1 SGHTA, CDR2 FQGNSA. CDR3 nucleotides: TGTGCCAGCAGCTTAGGGGGCGCTATGAACACTGAAGCTTTCTTT. It yields the protein CASSLGGAMNTEAFF.

The chain combines TRBV7-8 with TRBJ1-2; the D is unclear. The CDR3 runs to 12 residues. CDR1 and CDR2 (germline): SGHVS, FQNEAQ. The V end lost 10 bases, the J end lost 6 bases, and 15 bases lay between the germline ends. CDR3 sequence reads: CATRSILDGYTF. In nucleotides, the CDR3 is TGTGCCACGAGGTCGATTCTGGATGGCTACACCTTC.

The chain is built from TRBV9 and TRBJ1-2; TRBD1 is a possible D gene (6 bases). CDR1 is SGDLS, CDR2 YYNGEE, per germline. The CDR3 loop spans 14 amino acids. Trimming left V 4 bases short and J 1 base short, with 11 bases between. DNA of the CDR3: TGTGCCAGCAGCTTCAACAGGGATAACTATGGCTACACCTTC. As protein: CASSFNRDNYGYTF.

This clone was counted between two and nine times. The CDR3 coding sequence is TGTGCCAGCAGCTACAACTCAGGGGTCAGTGAGCAGTTCTTC. Residues: CASSYNSGVSEQFF. V and J are TRBV7-2 and TRBJ2-1; D is perhaps TRBD1 (6 bases). Per the germline V gene, CDR1 is SGHTA and CDR2 is FQGNSA. CDR3 length: 14 residues. V shed 4 bases and J shed 9 bases, with 16 bases lying between them.

This rearrangement joins TRBV2 to TRBJ1-1; D perhaps matches TRBD1 (5 bases). The CDR3 extends over 11 amino acids. The V end was cut by 6 bases, the J end by 5 bases, with 7 bases between. Germline V gives CDR1 SNHLY, CDR2 FYNNEI. The CDR3 protein is CASRKGTEAFF. Written as DNA, the CDR3 is TGTGCCAGCAGGAAGGGGACTGAAGCTTTCTTT. Full variable domain (outside the CDR3, taken from reference TRBV2 and TRBJ1-1): EPEVTQTPSHQVTQMGQEVILRCVPISNHLYFYWYRQILGQKVEFLVSFYNNEISEKSEIFDDQFSVERPDGSNFTLKIRSTKLEDSAMYFCASRKGTEAFFGQGTRLTVV.

The chain recombines TRBV4-2 with TRBJ2-6; D is unclear. V was pared by 1 base and J by 1 base, with 5 bases between. The CDR3 length is 15 residues. The germline gives CDR1 LGHNA, CDR2 YNFKEQ. As DNA, the CDR3 is TGTGCCAGCAGCCAAGGCCAATCTGGGGCCAACGTCCTGACTTTC. It translates to CASSQGQSGANVLTF.

V gene TRBV7-2 combines with J gene TRBJ1-4; D is possibly TRBD1 (6 bases). Germline lookup yields CDR1 SGHTA and CDR2 FQGNSA. The CDR3 is 15 residues long. Trimming removed 2 bases from V and 6 bases from J, with 13 bases in between. CDR3 amino acids: CASSLMGHRDEKLFF. The CDR3, as DNA: TGTGCCAGCAGCTTAATGGGGCACAGGGATGAAAAACTGTTTTTT.

The V and J genes are TRBV6-1 and TRBJ1-3; D is uncertain. Germline values: CDR1 MNHNS, CDR2 SASEGT. The CDR3 loop spans 15 amino acids. V lost 7 bases and J lost 0, with 13 bases in between. CDR3 nucleotide sequence: TGTGCCAGCACCCTCGACTTTAGCTCTGGAAACACCATATATTTT. This sequence encodes CASTLDFSSGNTIYF.

V and J are TRBV7-3 and TRBJ2-1, with D possibly TRBD2 on 6 matching bases. In germline, CDR1 is SGHTA, CDR2 FQGTGA. The CDR3 runs 15 residues. V was pared by 5 bases and J by 2 bases, with 13 bases between. The CDR3 DNA is TGTGCCAGCAGCCTCCGGGGAGGAGCCTACAATGAGCAGTTCTTC. Amino acids: CASSLRGGAYNEQFF.

The V and J genes are TRBV28 and TRBJ1-1; unclear D gene. Germline V CDR1 and CDR2: MDHEN, SYDVKM. The CDR3 extends over 14 amino acids. The germline V and J ends were trimmed by 4 bases and 5 bases, with 14 bases remaining between them. As DNA, the CDR3 is TGTGCCAGCAGTTCTAACGGGGTAAGGACTGAAGCTTTCTTT. As protein: CASSSNGVRTEAFF.

This sequence joins TRBV30 and TRBJ2-2; the match to TRBD2 covers 8 bases. This CDR3 is built from 15 residues. With V trimmed by 8 bases and J by 1 base, 9 bases remained unmatched. CDR1 GTSNPN and CDR2 SVGIG come from the germline V gene (reference sequence). The DNA of the CDR3 is TGTGCCGCGGGGGGTTTACTAGGGAACACCGGGGAGCTGTTTTTT. The encoded protein is CAAGGLLGNTGELFF.

The chain joins TRBV7-3 to TRBJ1-3; 9 positions match TRBD1. Trimming at V came to 2 bases and at J to 4 bases, leaving 6 bases not matched to a gene. The CDR3 length is 16 residues. The germline V gene encodes CDR1 SGHTA and CDR2 FQGTGA. As DNA, the CDR3 is TGTGCCAGCAGCTTAGAGGGACAGGGATCAGGAAACACCATATATTTT. Protein sequence: CASSLEGQGSGNTIYF.

This CDR3 is CASSLLLGQGMNTEAFF. In DNA form, the CDR3 reads TGCGCCAGCAGCCTCCTTCTGGGGCAGGGTATGAACACTGAAGCTTTCTTT. V is TRBV4-1 and J is TRBJ1-1; a weak D match, TRBD1 (5 bases). CDR1 MGHRA and CDR2 YSYEKL come from the germline V gene. Trimming shortened V by 4 bases and J by 0 bases, and 18 bases separated the two germline ends. The CDR3 runs 17 residues.

This chain uses TRBV7-3 with TRBJ1-1, with D perhaps TRBD1 (5 bases). CDR3 length: 14 residues. V shed 2 bases and J shed 3 bases, with 10 bases lying between them. In germline, CDR1 is SGHTA, CDR2 FQGTGA. CDR3 sequence reads: CASSLETRDTEAFF. In DNA, the CDR3 is TGTGCCAGCAGCTTAGAGACCAGGGACACTGAAGCTTTCTTT.

The V and J genes are TRBV7-9 and TRBJ1-2; D unclear. Per the germline V gene, CDR1 is SEHNR and CDR2 is FQNEAQ (reference sequence). The CDR3 consists of 13 residues. V shed 2 bases and J shed 8 bases, with 12 bases lying between them. CDR3 residues: CASSLNTLHGYTF. The CDR3 DNA reads TGTGCCAGCAGCTTAAACACCCTACACGGCTACACCTTC.

This chain links TRBV6-6 with TRBJ2-7; 12 positions match TRBD2. The CDR3 has 15 amino acids. The germline V gene has CDR1 MNHNY and CDR2 SVGAGI (reference sequence). The J segment lost 5 bases and the V segment lost 4 bases, leaving 6 bases of the junction unmatched. The CDR3 bases are TGTGCCAGCAGTTTTCCGACTAGCGGGAGCCACGAGCAGTACTTC. Protein sequence: CASSFPTSGSHEQYF.

The rearrangement uses TRBV7-9 and TRBJ2-1; TRBD2 matches 12 bases. The V gene's germline CDR1 is SEHNR and CDR2 FQNEAQ (reference sequence). The CDR3 totals 16 residues. Trimming took 1 base from V and 7 from J; bases not matched to a gene: 5. The CDR3, as DNA: TGTGCCAGCAGCTTAGGACTAGCGGGAGAGTTGAATGAGCAGTTCTTC. Encoded protein: CASSLGLAGELNEQFF.